The 29 T cell receptor beta chains presented below share a single source sample, sequenced in a study of control samples from healthy donors and cancer patients. Repertoires were generated with immunoSEQ multiplex PCR, while TCRdb's copy carries only in-frame clones and drops some. The data show about 73,000 clones, roughly nine tenths seen once. The sample was PBMCs. These receptors were taken from a man in his 60s with lung cancer.

V gene TRBV7-8 combines with J gene TRBJ2-5, with D tentatively TRBD2 (6 bases). The CDR3 is made up of 16 amino acids. Germline assignment: CDR1 SGHVS and CDR2 FQNEAQ. With 7 bases removed from V and 0 bases from J, the gap between germline ends came to 18 bases. For the CDR3, the DNA is TGTGCCAGCACCCTTGATGGGGCGGGGAACCAAGAGACCCAGTACTTC. It specifies CASTLDGAGNQETQYF.

This chain uses TRBV27 with TRBJ2-5; the D gene is possibly TRBD1 (6 bases). CDR3 size: 13 residues. The V and J ends lost 4 bases and 5 bases respectively, with 11 bases between them. Per the germline V gene, CDR1 is MNHEY and CDR2 is SMNVEV (reference sequence). The DNA of the CDR3 is TGTGCCAGCAGTTCACAGGGTTGGGAGACCCAGTACTTC. Translation gives CASSSQGWETQYF.

The chain employs TRBV7-5 and TRBJ1-5; TRBD1, the table's D call, lacks a check against the DNA. TRBV7-5 is classified as a pseudogene. There are 19 residues in the CDR3. CDR3 protein: CARSPSSRTGGESNQPQHF. For the CDR3, the DNA is TGTGCCAGAAGCCCTTCTAGTCGGACAGGGGGCGAGAGCAATCAGCCCCAGCATTTT.

The V gene is TRBV7-9, the J gene TRBJ2-3; D ambiguous. The CDR3 totals 13 residues. Germline V CDR1 and CDR2: SEHNR, FQNEAQ (reference sequence). The V gene lost 4 bases and the J gene lost 0 bases, with 5 bases spanning the gap. The CDR3 protein is CASSSVSTDTQYF. The DNA for the CDR3 is TGTGCCAGCAGCTCGGTTAGCACAGATACGCAGTATTTT.

The CDR3 nucleotides read TGTGCCAGCAGCTTAGCGACAGGGGTCGGAAACACCATATATTTT. It specifies CASSLATGVGNTIYF. The chain combines TRBV7-2 with TRBJ1-3; 8 nucleotides agree with TRBD1. Per the germline V gene, CDR1 is SGHTA and CDR2 is FQGNSA. Germline trimming cut 0 bases from V and 4 bases from J; bases unmatched to any gene: 2. The CDR3 extends over 15 amino acids. Full variable domain (outside the CDR3, taken from reference TRBV7-2 and TRBJ1-3): GAGVSQSPSNKVTEKGKDVELRCDPISGHTALYWYRQSLGQGLEFLIYFQGNSAPDKSGLPSDRFSAERTGGSVSTLTIQRTQQEDSAVYLCASSLATGVGNTIYFGEGSWLTVV.

The chain links TRBV18 to TRBJ2-5; no clear D. Trimming took off 0 bases at V and 1 base at J, with 6 bases between the two ends. This CDR3 is built from 14 residues. CDR1 KGHSH and CDR2 LQKENI come from the germline V gene. The CDR3 loop reads CASSPPFRQETQYF. The CDR3 region has the DNA TGTGCCAGCTCACCACCGTTTCGCCAAGAGACCCAGTACTTC.

The chain combines TRBV19 with TRBJ2-5; TRBD1 or TRBD2 may be the D gene (5 bases each). This CDR3 is built from 14 residues. Germline CDR1 LNHDA, CDR2 SQIVND (reference sequence). V was clipped by 10 bases and J by 2 bases, with 17 bases between them. CDR3 nucleotide sequence: TGTGCCACCGTGCCGGGACCAGCTCAAGAGACCCAGTACTTC. Its protein product is CATVPGPAQETQYF.

This chain joins TRBV11-3 and TRBJ1-1; D unclear. From germline, CDR1 is SGHNT and CDR2 YENEEA. Trimming shortened V by 4 bases and J by 3 bases, and 6 bases separated the two germline ends. CDR3 length: 12 amino acids. The CDR3 DNA reads TGTGCCAGCAGCTCCAGAGACACTGAAGCTTTCTTT. This gives the protein CASSSRDTEAFF.

The rearrangement links TRBV5-8 to TRBJ1-2, with D hard to call. V lost 3 bases to trimming and J lost 4 bases, with 13 bases between them. CDR1 is SGHTS and CDR2 is YDEGEE in the germline V gene. This CDR3 has 14 residues. The CDR3 DNA follows: TGTGCCAGCAGCTCGCGGGCGGTCTTCTATGGCTACACCTTC. This gives the protein CASSSRAVFYGYTF.

The genes are TRBV5-1 and TRBJ2-1; no clear D. Per the germline V gene, CDR1 is SGHRS and CDR2 is YFSETQ. Trimming left V 4 bases short and J 10 bases short, with 15 bases between. The CDR3 totals 13 residues. The CDR3 DNA follows: TGCGCCAGCAGCCGGGTCAGGACCGAAGAGCAGTTCTTC. Its protein product is CASSRVRTEEQFF.

In the case of this clone: Within the sample, other DNA sequences also encode this same CDR3. The chain couples TRBV7-9 to TRBJ1-3, with D uncertain. CDR3 length: 13 amino acids. The ends were cut back, 3 bases at V and 1 base at J, with 4 bases in the middle. Germline V CDR1 and CDR2: SEHNR, FQNEAQ (reference sequence). The CDR3 DNA follows: TGTGCCAGCAGCTTGGGTTCTGGAAACACCATATATTTT. Amino acid sequence: CASSLGSGNTIYF.

The J gene is TRBJ2-3, the V gene TRBV5-4; a possible D gene is TRBD2 (6 bases). Germline V CDR1 and CDR2: SGHNT, YYREEE (reference sequence). Deletions cut 0 bases from V and 5 bases from J, with 10 bases between. The CDR3 consists of 14 residues. CDR3 bases: TGTGCCAGCAGCTTGGCCGGAGGGATAGATACGCAGTATTTT. This gives the protein CASSLAGGIDTQYF.

The chain employs TRBV27 and TRBJ2-7; D ambiguous. Per the germline V gene, CDR1 is MNHEY and CDR2 is SMNVEV (reference sequence). Trimming removed 2 bases at V and 1 base at J, with 12 bases between. This CDR3 contains 15 residues. The CDR3, as DNA: TGTGCCAGCAGTTTAGGCCGGACGGGTTCCTACGAGCAGTACTTC. Its translation is CASSLGRTGSYEQYF.

Only a few counts were recorded for this clone. This rearrangement joins TRBV7-8 to TRBJ1-5; D is undetermined. The V gene lost 1 base and the J gene lost 5 bases, with 9 bases spanning the gap. The CDR3 consists of 14 residues. CDR1 is SGHVS, CDR2 FQNEAQ, per germline. The CDR3 DNA sequence: TGTGCCAGCAGCTTAGGGGCAGGCCATCAGCCCCAGCATTTT. The encoded protein is CASSLGAGHQPQHF.

The chain recombines TRBV7-3 with TRBJ2-3; 7 positions match TRBD2. Germline assignment: CDR1 SGHTA and CDR2 FQGTGA. The CDR3 sequence is 15 residues long. The J segment lost 6 bases and the V segment lost 5 bases, leaving 11 bases of the junction unmatched. The CDR3 sequence: CASSPRLAARDTQYF. The CDR3 DNA reads as TGTGCCAGCAGCCCGCGACTAGCAGCGCGGGATACGCAGTATTTT.

This sequence joins TRBV3-1 (or the pseudogene TRBV3-2) and TRBJ2-4; D gene ambiguous. The V and J ends lost 8 bases and 2 bases respectively, with 7 bases between them. Germline CDR1 LGHDT, CDR2 YNNKEL (reference sequence). This CDR3 is built from 12 residues. The CDR3 is CASSSSKNIQYF. CDR3 coding DNA: TGTGCCAGCTCTTCCTCCAAAAACATTCAGTACTTC.

The chain carries TRBV3-1 (or the pseudogene TRBV3-2) and TRBJ2-3; the D is unclear. Trimming cost V 5 bases and J 3 bases, with 18 bases left between them. From germline, CDR1 is LGHDT and CDR2 YNNKEL (reference sequence). This CDR3 spans 16 amino acids. DNA for the CDR3: TGTGCCAGCAGCAAGGCGTATAAACCCCTAACAGATACGCAGTATTTT. This gives the protein CASSKAYKPLTDTQYF.

The V and J genes are TRBV10-3 and TRBJ2-5; D unresolved. The CDR3 runs to 13 residues. The germline CDR1 and CDR2 sequences are ENHRY and SYGVKD. The V end lost 4 bases, the J end lost 1 base, and 7 bases lay between the germline ends. DNA for the CDR3: TGTGCCATCAGTGGAAACTCCCAAGAGACCCAGTACTTC. Encoded protein: CAISGNSQETQYF.

The chain is built from TRBV19 and TRBJ2-3, with D perhaps matching TRBD2 (5 bases). The V end lost 4 bases, the J end lost 0 bases, and 11 bases lay between the germline ends. The length of the CDR3 is 15 residues. The V gene's germline CDR1 is LNHDA and CDR2 SQIVND (reference sequence). CDR3 DNA: TGTGCCAGTAGTAAGGGCGGGCTTAGCACAGATACGCAGTATTTT. Translation: CASSKGGLSTDTQYF.

The gene calls are TRBV7-3 and TRBJ1-6, with 7 bases matching TRBD1. Germline V gives CDR1 SGHTA, CDR2 FQGTGA. The length of the CDR3 is 17 residues. Trimming removed 5 bases from V and 10 bases from J; junction bases left unmatched: 17. This CDR3 is CASSATPVTGRYSPLHF. The CDR3 DNA is TGTGCCAGCAGCGCAACCCCTGTGACAGGGCGATACTCACCCCTCCACTTT.

V usage is TRBV4-1 and J usage is TRBJ1-2; TRBD1 might be the D (6 bases). Germline V gene lookup returns CDR1 MGHRA and CDR2 YSYEKL. V dropped 3 bases and J dropped 7 bases, with 15 bases sitting between them. The CDR3 length is 14 residues. The CDR3 is CASSQPTGSGGYTF. In nucleotides, the CDR3 is TGCGCCAGCAGCCAGCCTACAGGGAGTGGTGGCTACACCTTC.

The table lists this clone with a few counts. CDR3 protein: CASSEGQSEQFF. CDR3 bases: TGTGCCAGCAGCGAGGGACAGAGTGAGCAGTTCTTC. The J gene is TRBJ2-1, the V gene TRBV9; 7 bases fit TRBD1. This CDR3 region has 12 residues. Trimming removed 3 bases from V and 9 bases from J; junction bases left unmatched: 3. Germline CDR1 and CDR2: SGDLS and YYNGEE.

The rearrangement links TRBV2 to TRBJ1-5; D remains unclear. Trimming stripped 2 bases from V and 4 bases from J, with 9 bases between. Germline V lookup: CDR1 SNHLY, CDR2 FYNNEI. This CDR3 comprises 14 residues. The CDR3 spells CASSENRGNQPQHF. The CDR3 DNA follows: TGTGCCAGCAGTGAAAATCGGGGTAATCAGCCCCAGCATTTT.

On this clone: At one boundary the junction diverges from the germline segment, which might be a read error. The chain recombines TRBV7-2 with TRBJ1-6; TRBD1 might be the D (5 bases). Looked up from germline, CDR1 is SGHTA and CDR2 is FQGNSA. The CDR3 has 13 residues. CDR3 DNA: TGTGCCTGCAGGGAACCCCTTAGCTCACCCCTCCACTTT. Translating it yields CACREPLSSPLHF.

V gene TRBV7-2 combines with J gene TRBJ2-7; D remains unclear. CDR3 size: 16 residues. Trimming stripped 5 bases from V and 2 bases from J, with 19 bases between. Germline V gene data show CDR1 as SGHTA and CDR2 as FQGNSA. For the CDR3, the DNA is TGTGCCAGCAGCACCCAAACGGGTTGGGTTCCCTACGAGCAGTACTTC. Translated: CASSTQTGWVPYEQYF.

The chain combines TRBV6-1 with TRBJ1-1; possibly TRBD1 for D (6 bases). Trimming left V 2 bases short and J 1 base short, with 14 bases between. Germline V gene lookup returns CDR1 MNHNS and CDR2 SASEGT. The CDR3 has 16 residues. CDR3 nucleotide sequence: TGTGCCAGCAGTGAATGGGGGGCGTCGGGGAACACTGAAGCTTTCTTT. Its protein is CASSEWGASGNTEAFF.

The chain joins TRBV11-2 to TRBJ1-4, with unresolved D. With 5 bases removed from V and 3 bases from J, the gap between germline ends came to 10 bases. Germline-derived CDR1 and CDR2 are SGHAT and FQNNGV. CDR3 length: 14 residues. As DNA, the CDR3 is TGTGCCAGCAGCCCCGGAGGTGCTAATGAAAAACTGTTTTTT. Protein: CASSPGGANEKLFF.

The rearrangement uses TRBV15 and TRBJ2-5; tentative D call: TRBD1 (6 bases). The CDR3 covers 15 residues. The ends were cut back, 4 bases at V and 5 bases at J, with 17 bases in the middle. The germline V gene encodes CDR1 LNHNV and CDR2 YYDKDF (reference sequence). CDR3 sequence reads: CATSTYAGAGETQYF. CDR3 sequence (DNA): TGTGCCACCAGCACCTATGCAGGGGCAGGGGAGACCCAGTACTTC.

J is TRBJ1-5 and V is TRBV2; D not resolved. The germline V gene encodes CDR1 SNHLY and CDR2 FYNNEI. The V end was cut by 2 bases, the J end by 6 bases, with 14 bases between. This CDR3 contains 15 residues. Here the CDR3 DNA reads TGTGCCAGCAGTGAACAAGGGCAGGATAGTCAGCCCCAGCATTTT. It codes for CASSEQGQDSQPQHF.